This TCR beta chain was obtained from a study of CDR3 diversity in severe acne. This CDR3 has 19 amino acids. Losses at the gene ends were 6 bases for V and 6 bases for J; bases not matched to a gene: 18. TCRdb fed the PCR reads into MiXCR, producing one record per CDR3 protein. The sample comprises some 90,000 distinct CDR3 sequences, 45% to 50% of which are singletons, and 9.5% to 13% rests with the top ten. The chain has TRBV12-3 or TRBV12-4 and TRBJ1-5, with 12 bases that match TRBD1. The sequence was collected from a male donor in good health, serving as a control. Sequenced: blood. This CDR3 is CASSQGGGTGGLIRQPQHF. The CDR3 nucleotides are TGTGCCAGCAGCCAAGGGGGGGGGACAGGGGGCCTAATTCGTCAGCCCCAGCATTTT.